This T cell receptor delta chain was documented in a study of Vγ9Vδ2 T cells in congenital toxoplasmosis (dated by TCRdb to 2020 to 2022). For the wider study: Congenital toxoplasmosis was diagnosed using IgG, IgM and IgA serology, Western blot and an in-house interferon-gamma release assay. In this study, researchers looked at the gamma and delta chain CDR3 repertoires of sorted blood gammadelta T cells, comparing infants congenitally infected with T. gondii against uninfected infants. At 2 months, TCR sequencing included roughly five infected and about nine uninfected infants, while at 1 year the sequenced group was 3 infected and 4 uninfected infants. Repertoire sequencing was done on samples from infants at 2 months after birth and at 1 year of age.

This clone came up a few times. There is no known antigen for this receptor. The TCRdb protein comes from a much larger clone and disagrees with this DNA's translation at residue 12, likely due to a read error; the protein given here is derived from the DNA. Template-switch reverse transcription with SuperScript II was used to generate cDNA, with TRGC- and TRDC-specific primers combined in a single tube. The TRGC primer was designed so that it would bind both of the constant genes TRGC1 and TRGC2. The KAPA Real-Time Library Amplification Kit was used to amplify TRG and TRD, and AMPure XP beads were used for purification between steps. Index PCR with the Nextera XT Index Kit was used to add Illumina sequencing adapters. An Illumina MiSeq running the V2 300 kit was used to sequence the TRG and TRD amplicons, producing 150 bp paired-end reads. The study's own analysis went as follows. Read quality was checked with FastQC version 0.11.8 before further analysis. With MiXCR version 3.0.3, reads were aligned to GenBank TRG or TRD reference genes and CDR3 sequences were built. Default MiXCR settings were kept, except that 3 rather than 5 consecutive nucleotides were used to assemble TRDD gene segments. N additions, CDR3 length, J segment length and clonotype sharing between samples were calculated with VDJtools version 1.2.1. CDR3 sequences that were out of frame or contained stop codons were left out of the analysis. Infant repertoires were assessed for overlap with previously published fetal, cord blood and adult blood Vgamma9Vdelta2 repertoires. In TCRdb, clones were called once more from the public reads by CATT, and rows of identical DNA were later combined. TCRdb assigned the V and J calls; the authors' analysis was not used. The sample table lists roughly 650 delta-chain clones, around 4% of them with a count of one. More than 20% of the sample comes from the top ten.

The germline V gene encodes CDR1 TSWWSYY and CDR2 QGS. V trim: 3 bases; J trim: 2 bases; unmatched bases: 29. Including the terminal cysteine and phenylalanine, the CDR3 comprises 23 residues. The only DNA kept is the CDR3, 69 bases in frame from the first base. General findings and caveats noted by the study authors: High prevalence of a public TRGV9 clonotype was observed in both infected and uninfected infants. Compared with uninfected infants, infected infants at 2 months appeared to have fewer N additions in their TRGV9 and TRDV2 CDR3s, and this was especially true for TRDV2-TRDJ1 sequences. Among approximately 2-month-old infants, germline-encoded fetal-type TRDV2 CDR3 sequences seemed to show up more often in infected than in uninfected infants, which suggests an in utero expansion footprint. Two months was the earliest age with enough suitable sample material for TCR repertoire analysis, so newborn repertoires were not sequenced. The repertoire differences between infected and uninfected infants were less clear at 1 year of age than at 2 months.

The same treatment, using spiramycin and/or pyrimethamine plus sulfadiazine plus folinic acid, was given to mothers of both infected and uninfected infants. All infants, infected and uninfected, were born by term delivery after more than 37 weeks of gestation. Roughly 0.91 mL of blood was turned into PBMCs through Lymphoprep gradient centrifugation, and the PBMCs were then cryopreserved in liquid nitrogen and sent to Belgium. After thawing, PBMCs were labeled with Zombie NIR viability dye and stained with CD3, TCR gammadelta, Vgamma9 and Vdelta2 antibodies. CD3+ TCRgammadelta+ T cells were sorted on a FACSAria III with a mean purity of around 98%. The RNeasy Micro Kit was used to isolate RNA from around 10,000 sorted gammadelta T cells per sample. The infants were born to mothers who were enrolled with primary T. gondii infection during pregnancy. Peripheral blood was collected from the infants at an outpatient microbiology and virology center in Pavia, Italy.

This clonotype originated in a child under 10 years old born to a mother with Toxoplasma gondii infection during pregnancy, either congenitally infected or uninfected (not recorded which). The V and J genes are TRDV1 and TRDJ1; TRDD2 lines up with 8 middle nucleotides. Material: gamma-delta T cells from blood. The DNA sequence reads TGTGCTCTTGGGGATGGACCCTGGGCCTTCCTAGCCTGGGGATCTCGTGGTACCGATAAACTCATCTTT. It translates to CALGDGPWAFLAWGSRGTDKLIF.